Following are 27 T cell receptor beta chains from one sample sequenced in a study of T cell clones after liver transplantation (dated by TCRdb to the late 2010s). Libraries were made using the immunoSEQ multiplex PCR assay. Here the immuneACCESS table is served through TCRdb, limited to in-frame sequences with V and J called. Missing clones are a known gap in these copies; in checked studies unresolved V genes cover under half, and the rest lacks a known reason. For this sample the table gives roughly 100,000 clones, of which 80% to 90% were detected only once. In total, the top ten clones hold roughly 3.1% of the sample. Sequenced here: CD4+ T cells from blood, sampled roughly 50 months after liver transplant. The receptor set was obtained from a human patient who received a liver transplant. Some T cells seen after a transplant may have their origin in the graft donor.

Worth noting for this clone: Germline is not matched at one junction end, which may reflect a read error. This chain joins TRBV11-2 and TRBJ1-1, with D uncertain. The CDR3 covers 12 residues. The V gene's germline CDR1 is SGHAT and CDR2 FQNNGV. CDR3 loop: CASALVGRGYYF. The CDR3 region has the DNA TGTGCCAGCGCTTTAGTCGGTCGTGGGTACTACTTT.

CDR3 sequence (DNA): TGCGCCAGCAGCTCTCAACCGGACACACAGGCACCCTACGAGCAGTACTTC. Residues: CASSSQPDTQAPYEQYF. The rearrangement links TRBV5-1 to TRBJ2-7, with D possibly being TRBD1 (5 bases). Germline CDR1 and CDR2: SGHRS and YFSETQ. V shed 3 bases and J shed 2 bases, with 21 bases lying between them. The CDR3 length is 17 residues.

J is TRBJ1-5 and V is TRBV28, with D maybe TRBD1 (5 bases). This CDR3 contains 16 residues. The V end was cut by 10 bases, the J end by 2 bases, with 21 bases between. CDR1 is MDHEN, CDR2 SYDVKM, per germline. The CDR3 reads CAISGHGVAGNQPQHF. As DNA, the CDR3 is TGTGCCATCTCCGGACACGGGGTTGCTGGCAATCAGCCCCAGCATTTT.

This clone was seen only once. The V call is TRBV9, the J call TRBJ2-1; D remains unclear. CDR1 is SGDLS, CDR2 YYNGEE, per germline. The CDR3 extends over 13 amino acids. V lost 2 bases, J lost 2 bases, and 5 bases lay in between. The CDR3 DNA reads TGTGCCAGCAGCGTCCAGACCTACAATGAGCAGTTCTTC. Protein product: CASSVQTYNEQFF. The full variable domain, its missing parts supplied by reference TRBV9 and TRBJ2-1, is DSGVTQTPKHLITATGQRVTLRCSPRSGDLSVYWYQQSLDQGLQFLIQYYNGEERAKGNILERFSAQQFPDLHSELNLSSLELGDSALYFCASSVQTYNEQFFGPGTRLTVL.

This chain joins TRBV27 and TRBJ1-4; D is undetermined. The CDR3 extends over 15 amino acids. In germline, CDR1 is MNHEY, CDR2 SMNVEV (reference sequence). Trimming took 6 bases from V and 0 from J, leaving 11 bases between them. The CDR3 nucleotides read TGTGCCAGCAGCCCTCTGAGGGCAACTAATGAAAAACTGTTTTTT. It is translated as CASSPLRATNEKLFF.

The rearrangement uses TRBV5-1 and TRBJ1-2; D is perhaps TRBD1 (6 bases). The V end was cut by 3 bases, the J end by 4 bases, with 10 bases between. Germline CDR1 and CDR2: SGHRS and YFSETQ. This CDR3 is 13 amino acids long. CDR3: CASSSGGAYGYTF. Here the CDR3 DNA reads TGCGCCAGCAGCTCCGGGGGCGCCTATGGCTACACCTTC.

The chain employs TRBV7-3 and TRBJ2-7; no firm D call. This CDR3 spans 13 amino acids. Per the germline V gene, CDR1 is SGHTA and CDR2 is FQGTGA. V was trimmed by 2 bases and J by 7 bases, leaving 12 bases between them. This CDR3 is CASSLEYRSEQYF. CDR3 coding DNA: TGTGCCAGCAGCTTAGAATACCGTAGTGAGCAGTACTTC.

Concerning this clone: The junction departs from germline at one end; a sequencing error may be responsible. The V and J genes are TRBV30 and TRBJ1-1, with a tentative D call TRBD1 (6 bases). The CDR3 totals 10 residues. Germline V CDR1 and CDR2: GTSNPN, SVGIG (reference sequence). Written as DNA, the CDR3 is TGTGCCTGGAGTGGGGGGCGAACCCTTTTT. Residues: CAWSGGRTLF.

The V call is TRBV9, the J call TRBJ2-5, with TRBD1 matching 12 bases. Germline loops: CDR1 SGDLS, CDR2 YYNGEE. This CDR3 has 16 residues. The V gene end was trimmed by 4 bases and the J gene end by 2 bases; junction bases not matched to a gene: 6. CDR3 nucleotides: TGTGCCAGCAGCTTTCGGGGACAGGGGGCTCAAGAGACCCAGTACTTC. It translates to CASSFRGQGAQETQYF. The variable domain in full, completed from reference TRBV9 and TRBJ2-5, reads DSGVTQTPKHLITATGQRVTLRCSPRSGDLSVYWYQQSLDQGLQFLIQYYNGEERAKGNILERFSAQQFPDLHSELNLSSLELGDSALYFCASSFRGQGAQETQYFGPGTRLLVL.

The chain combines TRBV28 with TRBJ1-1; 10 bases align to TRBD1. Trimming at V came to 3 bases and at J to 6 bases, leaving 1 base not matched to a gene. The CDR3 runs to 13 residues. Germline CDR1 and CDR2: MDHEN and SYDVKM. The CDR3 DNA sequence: TGTGCCAGCAGTTTGACAGGGGGCTCTGAAGCTTTCTTT. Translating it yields CASSLTGGSEAFF.

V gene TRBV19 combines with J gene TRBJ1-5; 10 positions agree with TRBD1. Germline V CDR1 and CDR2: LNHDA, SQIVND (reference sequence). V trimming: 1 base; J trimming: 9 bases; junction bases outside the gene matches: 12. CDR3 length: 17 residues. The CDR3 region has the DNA TGTGCCAGTAGTATAGTTCCCCGACAGGGGGCGAGAGGGCCCCAGCATTTT. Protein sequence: CASSIVPRQGARGPQHF.

CDR3 sequence reads: CASSYYPGQGGHEQYF. The CDR3 DNA sequence: TGTGCCAGCAGTTATTACCCCGGACAGGGAGGGCACGAGCAGTACTTC. This chain links TRBV6-5 with TRBJ2-7; D possibly corresponds to TRBD1 (8 bases). V shed 3 bases and J shed 5 bases, with 20 bases lying between them. Germline CDR1 MNHEY, CDR2 SVGAGI. CDR3 length equals 16 residues.

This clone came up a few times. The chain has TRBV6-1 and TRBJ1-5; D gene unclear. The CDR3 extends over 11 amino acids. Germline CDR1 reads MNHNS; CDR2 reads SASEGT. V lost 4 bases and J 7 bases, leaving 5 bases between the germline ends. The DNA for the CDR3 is TGTGCCAGCAGTGGCCTCCAGCCCCAGCATTTT. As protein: CASSGLQPQHF.

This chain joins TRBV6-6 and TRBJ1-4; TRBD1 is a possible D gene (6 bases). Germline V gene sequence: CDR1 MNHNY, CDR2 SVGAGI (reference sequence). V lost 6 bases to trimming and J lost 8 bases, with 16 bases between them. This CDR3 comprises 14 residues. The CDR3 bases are TGTGCCAGCAGCATGGACAGCCTTGGAGAAAAACTGTTTTTT. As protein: CASSMDSLGEKLFF.

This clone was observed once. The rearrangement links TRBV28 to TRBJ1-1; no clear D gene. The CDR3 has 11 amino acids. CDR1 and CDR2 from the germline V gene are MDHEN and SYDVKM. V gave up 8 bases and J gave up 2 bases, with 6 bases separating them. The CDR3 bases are TGTGCCAGCCAAGTTAACACTGAAGCTTTCTTT. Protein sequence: CASQVNTEAFF.

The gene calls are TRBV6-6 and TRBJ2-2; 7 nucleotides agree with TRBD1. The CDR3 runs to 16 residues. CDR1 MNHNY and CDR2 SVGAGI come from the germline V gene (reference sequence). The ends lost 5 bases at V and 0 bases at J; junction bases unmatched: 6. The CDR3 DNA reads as TGTGCCAGCAGTCAGACAGGGACAGCGAACACCGGGGAGCTGTTTTTT. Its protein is CASSQTGTANTGELFF.

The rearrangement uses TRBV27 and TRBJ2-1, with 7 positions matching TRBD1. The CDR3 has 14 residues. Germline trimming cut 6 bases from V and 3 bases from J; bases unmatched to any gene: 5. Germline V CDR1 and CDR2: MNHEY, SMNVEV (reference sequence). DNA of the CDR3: TGTGCCAGCAGCCCCGGACAGGTCTACAATGAGCAGTTCTTC. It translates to CASSPGQVYNEQFF.

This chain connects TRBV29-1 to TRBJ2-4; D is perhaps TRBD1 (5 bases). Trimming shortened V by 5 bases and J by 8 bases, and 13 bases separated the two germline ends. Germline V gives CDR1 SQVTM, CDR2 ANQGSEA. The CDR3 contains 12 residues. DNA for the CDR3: TGCAGCGTTTCGGTACAGGATCACATTCAGTACTTC. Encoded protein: CSVSVQDHIQYF.

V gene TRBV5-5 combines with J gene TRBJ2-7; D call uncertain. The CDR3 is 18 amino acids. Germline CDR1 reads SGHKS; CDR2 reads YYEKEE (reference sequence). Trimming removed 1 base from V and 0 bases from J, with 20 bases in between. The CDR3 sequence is CASSLLRRATPSSYEQYF. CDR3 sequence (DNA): TGTGCCAGCAGCTTGCTGCGACGGGCCACACCCTCCTCCTACGAGCAGTACTTC. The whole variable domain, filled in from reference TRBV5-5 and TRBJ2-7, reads DAGVTQSPTHLIKTRGQQVTLRCSPISGHKSVSWYQQVLGQGPQFIFQYYEKEERGRGNFPDRFSARQFPNYSSELNVNALLLGDSALYLCASSLLRRATPSSYEQYFGPGTRLTVT.

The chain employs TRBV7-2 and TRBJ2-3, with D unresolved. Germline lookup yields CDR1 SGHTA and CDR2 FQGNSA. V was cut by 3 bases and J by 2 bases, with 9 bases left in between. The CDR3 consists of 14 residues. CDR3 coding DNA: TGTGCCAGCAGCTTGAATTATAACACAGATACGCAGTATTTT. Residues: CASSLNYNTDTQYF.

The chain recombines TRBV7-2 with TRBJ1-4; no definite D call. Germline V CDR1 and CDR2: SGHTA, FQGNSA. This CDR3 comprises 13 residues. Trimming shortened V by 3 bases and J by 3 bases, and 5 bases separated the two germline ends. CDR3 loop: CASSLGPNEKLFF. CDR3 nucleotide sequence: TGTGCCAGCAGCTTGGGTCCTAATGAAAAACTGTTTTTT.

The CDR3 loop reads CASSATGSGANVLTF. In DNA form, the CDR3 reads TGTGCCAGCAGCGCCACAGGGTCTGGGGCCAACGTCCTGACTTTC. The rearrangement joins TRBV7-3 to TRBJ2-6, with a possible D match to TRBD1 (6 bases). The CDR3 is made up of 15 amino acids. CDR1 is SGHTA, CDR2 FQGTGA, per germline. The V and J ends lost 5 bases and 1 base respectively, with 9 bases between them.

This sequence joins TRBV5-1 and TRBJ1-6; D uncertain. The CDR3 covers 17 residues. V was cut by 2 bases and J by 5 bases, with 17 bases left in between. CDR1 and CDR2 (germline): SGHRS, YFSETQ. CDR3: CASSLGLSAGDNSPLHF. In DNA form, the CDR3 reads TGCGCCAGCAGCTTAGGCCTTTCCGCGGGAGATAATTCACCCCTCCACTTT.

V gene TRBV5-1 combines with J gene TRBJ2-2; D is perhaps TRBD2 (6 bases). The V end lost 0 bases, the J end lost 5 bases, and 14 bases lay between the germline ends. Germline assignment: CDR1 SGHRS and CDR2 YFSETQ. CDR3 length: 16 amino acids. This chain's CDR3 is CASSLAVSGGTGELFF. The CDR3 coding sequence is TGCGCCAGCAGCTTGGCTGTATCCGGAGGGACCGGGGAGCTGTTTTTT.

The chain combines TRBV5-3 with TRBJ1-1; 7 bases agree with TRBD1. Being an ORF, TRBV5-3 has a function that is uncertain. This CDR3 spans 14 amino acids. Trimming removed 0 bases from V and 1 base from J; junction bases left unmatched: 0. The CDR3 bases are TGTGCCAGAAGCTTGGGGGACAGGAACACTGAAGCTTTCTTT. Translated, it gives CARSLGDRNTEAFF.

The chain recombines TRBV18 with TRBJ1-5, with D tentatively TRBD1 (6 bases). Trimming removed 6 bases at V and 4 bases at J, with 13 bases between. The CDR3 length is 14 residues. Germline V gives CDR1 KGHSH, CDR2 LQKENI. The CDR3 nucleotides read TGTGCCAGCTCCCGCCGGGACAATAATCAGCCCCAGCATTTT. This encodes CASSRRDNNQPQHF.

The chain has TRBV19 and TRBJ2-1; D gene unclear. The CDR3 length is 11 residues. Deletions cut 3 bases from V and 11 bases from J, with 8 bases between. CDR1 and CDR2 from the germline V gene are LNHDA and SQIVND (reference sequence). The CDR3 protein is CASSIATKQFF. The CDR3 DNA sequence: TGTGCCAGTAGTATTGCGACAAAGCAGTTCTTC.